These 30 T cell receptor beta chains were all obtained from the same sample, sequenced in a study of CD8 T cells in ankylosing spondylitis. Study-wide points: Ankylosing spondylitis blood appeared to be characterized by a TCR beta motif of several highly homologous variants.

No antigen has been assigned to these receptors. TCRdb analysed the 5' RACE reads with MiXCR anew, one entry per CDR3 protein. Of over 700,000 distinct CDR3 sequences listed, 15% to 20% are singletons. Sequencing input: blood, either unsorted or a sorted T cell fraction (not recorded which). The receptors originated from a male donor with ankylosing spondylitis.

In this sample, this clonotype turned up many times. DNA for the CDR3: TGCAGCGTTGAAGACAGGTGGAGGGCCGAGCAGTACTTC. This gives the protein CSVEDRWRAEQYF. The rearrangement links TRBV29-1 to TRBJ2-7; D might be TRBD2 (6 bases). Germline V lookup: CDR1 SQVTM, CDR2 ANQGSEA. V lost 0 bases and J 6 bases, leaving 12 bases between the germline ends. This CDR3 has 13 amino acids.

The chain combines TRBV12-3 or TRBV12-4 with TRBJ2-1, with D perhaps TRBD1 (5 bases). Between the trimmed V and J ends, which lost 6 bases and 3 bases, there was a span of 9 bases. This CDR3 spans 13 amino acids. In nucleotides, the CDR3 is TGTGCCAGCAGGGAGACAGACTACAATGAGCAGTTCTTC. Translated, it gives CASRETDYNEQFF.

The rearrangement links TRBV15 to TRBJ1-3, with a possible D match to TRBD1 (6 bases). The V end lost 5 bases, the J end lost 3 bases, and 11 bases lay between the germline ends. Germline V CDR1 and CDR2: LNHNV, YYDKDF (reference sequence). The CDR3 has 14 amino acids. The CDR3 loop is CATSGQSHGNTIYF. The CDR3 DNA reads TGTGCCACCAGCGGACAGTCTCATGGAAACACCATATATTTT.

This clonotype was recorded at least ten times. The J gene is TRBJ1-1, the V gene TRBV5-1; 9 nucleotides match TRBD1. The CDR3 sequence is 14 residues long. The V gene's germline CDR1 is SGHRS and CDR2 YFSETQ. The trim removed 4 bases at V and 5 bases at J, leaving 6 bases unmatched. CDR3 protein: CASSRTGVGTEAFF. CDR3 DNA: TGCGCCAGCAGCAGGACAGGGGTGGGAACTGAAGCTTTCTTT.

This clonotype has just a few counts. The chain is built from TRBV4-3 and TRBJ1-4; TRBD1 aligns across 7 bases. V lost 0 bases to trimming and J lost 6 bases; unmatched junction nucleotides: 10. CDR1 and CDR2 from the germline V gene are LGHNA and YSLEER. There are 17 residues in the CDR3. The CDR3 reads CASSQDHRGRGDEKLFF. The CDR3 DNA reads as TGCGCCAGCAGCCAAGATCACAGGGGCAGGGGGGATGAAAAACTGTTTTTT.

This clonotype came up a few times. This chain uses TRBV20-1 with TRBJ2-3, with 12 positions matching TRBD2. V trimming: 0 bases; J trimming: 6 bases; junction bases outside the gene matches: 7. Germline assignment: CDR1 DFQATT and CDR2 SNEGSKA (reference sequence). The CDR3 runs to 16 residues. The CDR3 reads CSARDPSGGALDTQYF. Written as DNA, the CDR3 is TGCAGTGCTAGAGATCCTAGCGGGGGGGCTTTGGATACGCAGTATTTT.

Only a few counts were recorded for this clonotype. The V and J genes are TRBV6-1 and TRBJ2-7, with unresolved D. The CDR3 length is 14 residues. Germline V gives CDR1 MNHNS, CDR2 SASEGT. With 8 bases removed from V and 1 base from J, the gap between germline ends came to 15 bases. CDR3 amino acids: CASGRLWGSYEQYF. CDR3 nucleotide sequence: TGTGCCAGCGGGCGTCTCTGGGGATCCTACGAGCAGTACTTC.

The chain carries TRBV9 and TRBJ1-4, with 9 bases that match TRBD1. V gave up 3 bases and J gave up 5 bases; unmatched junction bases: 2. Germline loops: CDR1 SGDLS, CDR2 YYNGEE. The CDR3 consists of 14 residues. The CDR3 DNA is TGTGCCAGCAGCGATGGACAGGGGAATGAAAAACTGTTTTTT. Translation gives CASSDGQGNEKLFF.

The V gene is TRBV11-2, the J gene TRBJ2-3; 14 bases fit TRBD2. CDR1 SGHAT and CDR2 FQNNGV come from the germline V gene. V shed 5 bases and J 0 bases; nucleotides not matched to a gene: 10. The CDR3 contains 19 residues. The CDR3: CASSPKGTSGSRSTDTQYF. CDR3 nucleotides: TGTGCCAGCAGCCCTAAGGGGACTAGCGGGAGTAGAAGCACAGATACGCAGTATTTT.

This clonotype was seen only a few times. The chain employs TRBV11-2 and TRBJ1-4, with D possibly being TRBD1 (5 bases). The CDR3 has 15 amino acids. V was cut by 1 base and J by 8 bases, with 14 bases left in between. The germline V gene has CDR1 SGHAT and CDR2 FQNNGV. The CDR3 nucleotides read TGTGCCAGCAGCTTAGGCTCCGGGGGGAGGGAAAAACTGTTTTTT. This gives the protein CASSLGSGGREKLFF.

This clonotype was seen repeatedly, ten times or more. The gene calls are TRBV20-1 and TRBJ2-5; possible D gene TRBD2, 6 bases. This CDR3 spans 13 amino acids. Trimming stripped 5 bases from V and 4 bases from J, with 14 bases between. Per the germline V gene, CDR1 is DFQATT and CDR2 is SNEGSKA (reference sequence). CDR3 amino acids: CSAGLSGRETQYF. The CDR3 coding sequence is TGCAGTGCTGGTCTCTCCGGGAGAGAGACCCAGTACTTC.

In DNA form, the CDR3 reads TGTGCCAGCAGCTTTAGCGGGAGGGCCTTTCAAGAGACCCAGTACTTC. Translation gives CASSFSGRAFQETQYF. The chain links TRBV27 to TRBJ2-5; 11 nucleotides line up with TRBD2. V trimming: 6 bases; J trimming: 2 bases; junction bases outside the gene matches: 8. The CDR3 runs to 16 residues. Germline V gene data show CDR1 as MNHEY and CDR2 as SMNVEV (reference sequence).

This clonotype has just a few counts. The chain links TRBV7-9 to TRBJ2-7; TRBD1 agrees at 8 bases. With V trimmed by 5 bases and J by 4 bases, 13 bases remained unmatched. The CDR3 contains 16 residues. Germline loops: CDR1 SEHNR, CDR2 FQNEAQ (reference sequence). The CDR3 reads CASSDLRDRNFYEQYF. CDR3 DNA sequence: TGTGCCAGCAGCGACCTCCGGGACAGGAACTTTTACGAGCAGTACTTC.

The chain has TRBV5-6 and TRBJ2-1, with a tentative D call TRBD2 (5 bases). This CDR3 has 14 residues. CDR1 and CDR2 from the germline V gene are SGHDT and YYEEEE. Trimming shortened V by 5 bases and J by 8 bases, and 17 bases separated the two germline ends. CDR3 sequence reads: CASSLRAARDEQFF. The DNA for the CDR3 is TGTGCCAGCAGTCTCCGGGCCGCGAGGGATGAGCAGTTCTTC.

This clonotype was recorded only once. The rearrangement links TRBV5-1 to TRBJ2-1, with 15 positions matching TRBD2. Germline CDR1 and CDR2: SGHRS and YFSETQ. There are 18 residues in the CDR3. Trimming cost V 0 bases and J 7 bases; bases outside gene matches: 8. The CDR3 loop reads CASSLAGTSGGPKNEQFF. CDR3 DNA: TGCGCCAGCAGCTTGGCCGGGACTAGCGGGGGGCCCAAAAATGAGCAGTTCTTC.

The table lists this clonotype with a few counts. This chain connects TRBV28 to TRBJ2-1, with D perhaps TRBD2 (7 bases). V shed 7 bases and J shed 6 bases, with 16 bases lying between them. The CDR3 spans 14 residues. In germline, CDR1 is MDHEN, CDR2 SYDVKM. The CDR3 bases are TGTGCCAGCACCTACTGGGGGGGCGGCAATGAGCAGTTCTTC. Protein product: CASTYWGGGNEQFF. Looking up the rest from reference TRBV28 and TRBJ2-1 gives the full variable domain: DVKVTQSSRYLVKRTGEKVFLECVQDMDHENMFWYRQDPGLGLRLIYFSYDVKMKEKGDIPEGYSVSREKKERFSLILESASTNQTSMYLCASTYWGGGNEQFFGPGTRLTVL.

This clonotype has just a few counts. The CDR3 DNA sequence: TGCAGTGCCCAGACGACTAGCGGGAGGGGAGATACGCAGTATTTT. The encoded protein is CSAQTTSGRGDTQYF. This chain uses TRBV20-1 with TRBJ2-3, with 14 bases identical to TRBD2. The CDR3 is 15 amino acids. J was trimmed by 5 bases and V by 6 bases; bases with no gene match: 7. Germline CDR1 and CDR2: DFQATT and SNEGSKA (reference sequence).

This chain uses TRBV7-9 with TRBJ2-3; 12 bases agree with TRBD2. Germline V CDR1 and CDR2: SEHNR, FQNEAQ (reference sequence). The length of the CDR3 is 17 residues. The J segment lost 2 bases and the V segment lost 5 bases, leaving 8 bases of the junction unmatched. In nucleotides, the CDR3 is TGTGCCAGCAGCCCCCAGACTAGCGGGGGATTCACAGATACGCAGTATTTT. This translates into CASSPQTSGGFTDTQYF.

The chain has TRBV4-1 and TRBJ2-4; no firm D call. The CDR3 has 15 amino acids. Trimming shortened V by 0 bases and J by 4 bases, and 10 bases separated the two germline ends. Germline loops: CDR1 MGHRA, CDR2 YSYEKL. CDR3: CASSQEDGPKNIQYF. The CDR3 DNA sequence: TGCGCCAGCAGCCAAGAGGACGGACCTAAAAACATTCAGTACTTC.

This clonotype was seen a handful of times. This rearrangement joins TRBV7-2 to TRBJ2-1; tentatively, D is TRBD2 (5 bases). The germline V gene has CDR1 SGHTA and CDR2 FQGNSA. Trimming took 2 bases from V and 0 from J, leaving 8 bases between them. This CDR3 is built from 15 residues. The CDR3 loop reads CASSLQRNSYNEQFF. The CDR3 region has the DNA TGTGCCAGCAGCTTACAGCGGAACTCCTACAATGAGCAGTTCTTC.

This clonotype has just a few counts. The chain is built from TRBV5-1 and TRBJ2-7, with 7 bases aligning to TRBD1. J gave up 3 bases and V 5 bases, and 11 bases lay outside the gene matches. Germline V gives CDR1 SGHRS, CDR2 YFSETQ. CDR3 size: 15 residues. The CDR3 nucleotides read TGCGCCAGCAGTCCTACGCCGGGACAGATCTACGAGCAGTACTTC. Amino acids: CASSPTPGQIYEQYF.

The rearrangement uses TRBV25-1 and TRBJ1-5; a possible D gene is TRBD1 (5 bases). Germline V gives CDR1 MGHDK, CDR2 SYGVNS. The CDR3 loop spans 14 amino acids. With 6 bases removed from V and 3 bases from J, the gap between germline ends came to 12 bases. CDR3 sequence: CASSPLGTNQPQHF. CDR3 nucleotide sequence: TGTGCCAGCAGCCCCCTTGGGACCAATCAGCCCCAGCATTTT.

This chain's CDR3 is CASSPRLASLEQYF. Here the CDR3 DNA reads TGTGCCAGCAGCCCCCGACTAGCGTCCCTCGAGCAGTACTTC. V gene TRBV9 combines with J gene TRBJ2-7, with 8 bases identical to TRBD2. The germline CDR1 and CDR2 sequences are SGDLS and YYNGEE. V shed 4 bases, J shed 6 bases, and the junction held 9 bases outside the gene matches. CDR3 size: 14 residues.

This clonotype has just a few counts. This sequence joins TRBV7-9 and TRBJ1-3, with D possibly TRBD1 on 6 matching bases. The V gene lost 5 bases and the J gene lost 0 bases, with 11 bases spanning the gap. CDR1 and CDR2 (germline): SEHNR, FQNEAQ (reference sequence). The length of the CDR3 is 15 residues. Here the CDR3 DNA reads TGTGCCAGCAGCCCTCCGACAGGCTCTGGAAACACCATATATTTT. Residues: CASSPPTGSGNTIYF.

V usage is TRBV18 and J usage is TRBJ2-3; D is possibly TRBD1 or TRBD2 (5 bases each). CDR1 and CDR2 (germline): KGHSH, LQKENI. V lost 2 bases to trimming and J lost 2 bases, with 14 bases between them. CDR3 size: 16 residues. The CDR3 sequence: CASSPRELGLTDTQYF. The CDR3 coding sequence is TGTGCCAGCTCACCAAGGGAGTTGGGGCTCACAGATACGCAGTATTTT.

This clonotype was found many times. V and J are TRBV10-3 and TRBJ1-4; tentative D call: TRBD1 (6 bases). The CDR3 spans 13 residues. The germline gives CDR1 ENHRY, CDR2 SYGVKD. Trimming stripped 6 bases from V and 4 bases from J, with 9 bases between. CDR3 in amino acids: CAISPGVNEKLFF. The CDR3 DNA is TGTGCCATCAGCCCAGGGGTTAATGAAAAACTGTTTTTT.

This clonotype has a handful of counts. The V call is TRBV27, the J call TRBJ2-7, with 8 nucleotides matching TRBD2. CDR1 and CDR2 (germline): MNHEY, SMNVEV (reference sequence). The CDR3 is 15 residues long. Trimming took 4 bases from V and 1 from J; bases not matched to a gene: 6. The chain's CDR3 is CASSSTSAISYEQYF. CDR3 nucleotide sequence: TGTGCCAGCAGTTCGACTAGCGCGATATCCTACGAGCAGTACTTC.

V and J are TRBV28 and TRBJ1-4; 9 bases match TRBD1. The germline V gene has CDR1 MDHEN and CDR2 SYDVKM. V was clipped by 4 bases and J by 8 bases; unmatched bases: 8. There are 15 residues in the CDR3. CDR3 protein: CASSSPGQGGEKLFF. In DNA, the CDR3 is TGTGCCAGCAGTTCACCGGGACAGGGTGGCGAAAAACTGTTTTTT.

This chain joins TRBV7-9 and TRBJ2-7; the match to TRBD2 covers 12 bases. The J segment lost 4 bases and the V segment lost 4 bases, leaving 5 bases of the junction unmatched. There are 15 residues in the CDR3. CDR1 SEHNR and CDR2 FQNEAQ come from the germline V gene (reference sequence). Here the CDR3 DNA reads TGTGCCAGCAGCTACTTGACTAGCGGGAGTTACGAGCAGTACTTC. Protein: CASSYLTSGSYEQYF.

The chain couples TRBV7-2 to TRBJ2-7; 7 bases are shared with TRBD1. The CDR3 consists of 15 residues. V lost 4 bases and J lost 3; bases outside the gene matches: 9. CDR1 and CDR2 from the germline V gene are SGHTA and FQGNSA. CDR3 in amino acids: CASSSQTGMVYEQYF. The CDR3 DNA is TGTGCCAGCAGCTCTCAGACAGGGATGGTCTACGAGCAGTACTTC.